Below are 10 T cell receptor beta chains sequenced from a single sample in a study of shared clonotypes between healthy human individuals. Sequenced by immunoSEQ multiplex PCR; TCRdb stores in-frame clones only, minus some. The sample shows tens of thousands of clones, under 65% of them seen only once. The material sequenced was memory CD8+ T cells sorted from blood. Regarding subset: CD45RO+ cells pooled with CCR7-negative TemRA cells. The receptors derive from a man younger than 45 in good health.

Only a few counts were recorded for this clone. The CDR3 DNA sequence: TGTGCCAGCAGTCTTTCGACAGCTAACTATGGCTACACCTTC. This codes for CASSLSTANYGYTF. The V gene is TRBV6-5, the J gene TRBJ1-2; a weak D match, TRBD1 (5 bases). The germline V gene encodes CDR1 MNHEY and CDR2 SVGAGI. The CDR3 is made up of 14 amino acids. Trimming pared 5 bases from V and 0 bases from J, leaving 10 bases between.

The chain couples TRBV23-1 to TRBJ2-7; a possible D gene is TRBD2 (6 bases). Being an ORF, TRBV23-1 has a function that is uncertain. V gave up 8 bases and J gave up 6 bases, with 20 bases separating them. The CDR3 spans 14 residues. The CDR3 DNA sequence: TGCGCCAGCTCGGGGGACGGGATGTCTCTCGAGCAGTACTTC. Its protein is CASSGDGMSLEQYF.

This clone was recorded a few times. The V and J genes are TRBV4-3 and TRBJ1-5, with D tentatively TRBD1 (6 bases). The CDR3 has 15 amino acids. Trimming took off 2 bases at V and 0 bases at J, with 8 bases between the two ends. Germline CDR1 and CDR2: LGHNA and YSLEER. CDR3 amino acids: CASSQRQVSNQPQHF. CDR3 nucleotide sequence: TGCGCCAGCAGCCAACGACAGGTTAGCAATCAGCCCCAGCATTTT.

The rearrangement links TRBV5-3 to TRBJ2-7, with TRBD2 identical over 7 bases. TRBV5-3 carries the ORF label, with uncertain function. Losses at the gene ends were 3 bases for V and 2 bases for J; bases not matched to a gene: 8. The CDR3 extends over 15 amino acids. Here the CDR3 reads CARSCPAGWTYEQYF. Written as DNA, the CDR3 is TGTGCCAGAAGCTGCCCAGCGGGATGGACCTACGAGCAGTACTTC.

CDR3 region: CASSTYEQYF. The CDR3 nucleotides are TGTGCCAGCAGCACCTACGAGCAGTACTTC. This chain uses TRBV11-2 with TRBJ2-7; D remains ambiguous. Per germline, CDR1 SGHAT and CDR2 FQNNGV. Trimming removed 5 bases at V and 2 bases at J, with 1 base between. The CDR3 is 10 residues long.

This clone was found many times. J is TRBJ2-7 and V is TRBV28, with D perhaps matching TRBD2 (6 bases). V gave up 6 bases and J gave up 3 bases, with 9 bases separating them. The CDR3 extends over 12 amino acids. CDR1 is MDHEN, CDR2 SYDVKM, per germline. Here the CDR3 DNA reads TGTGCCAGCAGAGCGACTAGCTACGAGCAGTACTTC. This encodes CASRATSYEQYF.

The chain uses TRBV6-4 and TRBJ2-7; no firm D call. CDR3 length equals 8 residues. Germline CDR1 MRHNA, CDR2 SNTAGT. For the CDR3, the DNA is TGTGCTTTAGGGGAGCAGTACTTC. Its protein product is CALGEQYF.

The rearrangement uses TRBV19 and TRBJ1-2; D unresolved. The germline gives CDR1 LNHDA, CDR2 SQIVND (reference sequence). Deletions cut 9 bases from V and 1 base from J, with 3 bases between. This CDR3 comprises 10 residues. DNA of the CDR3: TGTGCCAGCCATAACTATGGCTACACCTTC. Its translation: CASHNYGYTF.

This clone appeared a few times. The J gene is TRBJ2-3, the V gene TRBV6-4; 9 nucleotides line up with TRBD2. From germline, CDR1 is MRHNA and CDR2 SNTAGT. CDR3 length: 16 amino acids. V was pared by 3 bases and J by 6 bases, with 10 bases of the junction left unmatched. CDR3 residues: CASSEGPGLASDTQYF. The CDR3 region has the DNA TGTGCCAGCAGTGAGGGTCCGGGACTAGCATCTGATACGCAGTATTTT.

The rearrangement uses TRBV6-4 and TRBJ1-5, with no clear D. The CDR3 is made up of 14 amino acids. Germline V lookup: CDR1 MRHNA, CDR2 SNTAGT. V was clipped by 3 bases and J by 2 bases, with 8 bases between them. The CDR3 loop reads CASSESPGNQPQHF. CDR3 in DNA: TGTGCCAGCAGTGAAAGCCCAGGCAATCAGCCCCAGCATTTT.